This passage covers 3 T cell receptor beta chains from one sample sequenced in a study of graft-versus-host responses after intestinal transplantation. Which antigens these TCRs recognize remains unknown. The repertoire was sequenced with immunoSEQ multiplex PCR; TCRdb's copy has only in-frame clones and lacks some. The data contain over 80,000 clones, 91% of them singletons. This material consisted of unstimulated CD4+ T cells sorted from spleen or lymph node cells, taken before transplant. The origin of the receptors is a human donor who was the organ donor for an intestinal transplant.

The rearrangement links TRBV4-1 to TRBJ2-2; tentative D call: TRBD1 (6 bases). This CDR3 has 16 residues. V lost 1 base, J lost 5 bases, and 14 bases lay in between. Germline V lookup: CDR1 MGHRA, CDR2 YSYEKL. The CDR3 here is CASSQVGRGRTGELFF. Here the CDR3 DNA reads TGCGCCAGCAGCCAAGTTGGCAGGGGACGGACCGGGGAGCTGTTTTTT.

The rearrangement joins TRBV5-5 to TRBJ1-2; 8 nucleotides align to TRBD1. This CDR3 comprises 15 residues. CDR1 and CDR2 (germline): SGHKS, YYEKEE (reference sequence). The J segment lost 2 bases and the V segment lost 0 bases, leaving 3 bases of the junction unmatched. For the CDR3, the DNA is TGTGCCAGCAGCTTGGCGCCAGGGGGCAACTATGGCTACACCTTC. It yields the protein CASSLAPGGNYGYTF.

In its sample, this clone was seen once. The chain employs TRBV6-5 and TRBJ1-5, with 8 bases matching TRBD1. The V gene's germline CDR1 is MNHEY and CDR2 SVGAGI. CDR3 length: 14 residues. Trimming took 6 bases from V and 4 from J; bases not matched to a gene: 5. The CDR3 reads CASSPDRGNQPQHF. The CDR3 region has the DNA TGTGCCAGCAGCCCTGACAGGGGAAATCAGCCCCAGCATTTT.